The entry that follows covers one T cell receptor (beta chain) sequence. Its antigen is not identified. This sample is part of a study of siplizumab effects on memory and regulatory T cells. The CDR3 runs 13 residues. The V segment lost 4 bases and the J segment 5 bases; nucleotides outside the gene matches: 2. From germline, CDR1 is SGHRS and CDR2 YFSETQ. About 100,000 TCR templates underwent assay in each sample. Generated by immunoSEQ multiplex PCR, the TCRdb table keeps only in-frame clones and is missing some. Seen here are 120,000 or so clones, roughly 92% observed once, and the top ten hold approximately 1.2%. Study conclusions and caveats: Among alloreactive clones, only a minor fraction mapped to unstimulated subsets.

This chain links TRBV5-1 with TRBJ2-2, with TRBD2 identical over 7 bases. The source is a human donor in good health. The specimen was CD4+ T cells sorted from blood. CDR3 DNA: TGCGCCAGCAGCCCCGGGGGGACCGGGGAGCTGTTTTTT. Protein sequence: CASSPGGTGELFF.